This T cell receptor beta chain was identified in a study of tumor-infiltrating lymphocytes in primary liver carcinoma. Overall study findings and caveats: Tumor region pairs overlapped more than did tumor-adjacent and tumor-blood pairs. Significantly larger top-250-clone fractions were found in tumors than in blood (p = 0.039).

Starting material of 450 to 500 ng total RNA yielded TCR beta cDNA via a constant-region primer. Amplification in three nested multiplex PCR rounds with slightly modified ARM-PCR gave rise to TCR beta libraries. Running 9 to 11 cycles apiece, the first two PCR rounds relied on TRBV1-TRBV30 forward primers together with a C-beta reverse primer. TCRdb processed the multiplex PCR reads anew with MiXCR; each CDR3 protein has one entry. The data contain some 130,000 distinct CDR3 sequences, around 70% of them singletons. Comment on this clonotype: As yet, its antigen is unknown. A much larger clone differs by one base, so this may be a read error.

V lost 7 bases and J lost 3, with 13 bases in between. CDR3 length equals 13 residues. Per germline, CDR1 MDHEN and CDR2 SYDVKM. Both RNA and DNA were isolated together from approximately 20-30 mg of bulk tissue that had not been sorted. The chain recombines TRBV28 with TRBJ2-7; D perhaps matches TRBD2 (5 bases). The sequencing input was tumor-adjacent normal liver tissue. The receptor was isolated from an older woman with primary liver carcinoma and hepatitis B virus infection. The CDR3 nucleotides read TGTGCCAGCAATTTGGCAGGAGGCTACGAGCAGTACTTC. Residues: CASNLAGGYEQYF.